These 21 T cell receptor beta chains were all obtained from the same sample, sequenced in a study of shared clonotypes between healthy human individuals (dated by TCRdb to 2019 to 2021). Library preparation used the immunoSEQ multiplex PCR assay. Not all clones reach the TCRdb copy of this immuneACCESS table, which keeps in-frame sequences only. Checked studies attribute under half of the gap to unresolved V genes and leave the rest unexplained. Across this sample there are hundreds of thousands of clones, with about two thirds seen only once. The ten biggest clones cover 1.8% of the sample. The sample consisted of memory CD4+ T cells sorted from blood. Per the publication, the cell subset or site label means: CD45RA-negative fraction. The receptors were gathered from a woman aged 30 to 39 in good health.

The chain recombines TRBV5-1 with TRBJ2-3, with 13 bases aligning to TRBD2. J was trimmed by 6 bases and V by 3 bases; bases with no gene match: 7. The CDR3 runs 16 residues. In germline, CDR1 is SGHRS, CDR2 YFSETQ. CDR3 nucleotides: TGCGCCAGCAGCTCGAGACTAGCGGGAGGACGGGATACGCAGTATTTT. Translated, it gives CASSSRLAGGRDTQYF.

The genes are TRBV14 and TRBJ2-4; D is perhaps TRBD1 (6 bases). Trimming cost V 4 bases and J 9 bases, with 22 bases left between them. The CDR3 runs to 16 residues. Germline loops: CDR1 SGHDN, CDR2 FVKESK. The CDR3, as DNA: TGTGCCAGCAGCCCCCTTCAGGGGAGCGGTGATCGCATTCAGTACTTC. Residues: CASSPLQGSGDRIQYF.

This clone was counted only a few times. This chain links TRBV19 with TRBJ2-2; no clear D gene. CDR3 length: 14 amino acids. From germline, CDR1 is LNHDA and CDR2 SQIVND (reference sequence). V lost 3 bases and J 7 bases, leaving 12 bases between the germline ends. This CDR3 is CASSISWVGGELFF. CDR3 sequence (DNA): TGTGCCAGTAGTATCTCGTGGGTGGGCGGGGAGCTGTTTTTT.

The chain is built from TRBV18 and TRBJ2-1; 7 positions agree with TRBD1. Trimming at V came to 0 bases and at J to 3 bases, leaving 5 bases not matched to a gene. This CDR3 is built from 16 residues. CDR1 is KGHSH and CDR2 is LQKENI in the germline V gene. The CDR3, as DNA: TGTGCCAGCTCACCACCACCACAGGGGATCTACAATGAGCAGTTCTTC. Encoded protein: CASSPPPQGIYNEQFF.

The chain couples TRBV19 to TRBJ1-4, with D perhaps matching TRBD1 (5 bases). The CDR3 extends over 15 amino acids. Germline CDR1 reads LNHDA; CDR2 reads SQIVND (reference sequence). V was trimmed by 5 bases and J by 6 bases, leaving 16 bases between them. The CDR3, as DNA: TGTGCCAGTAGTTCCGGGACGGCGGGGGATGAAAAACTGTTTTTT. Its translation: CASSSGTAGDEKLFF.

The chain is built from TRBV9 and TRBJ1-3, with unresolved D. This CDR3 comprises 11 residues. The V end lost 4 bases, the J end lost 5 bases, and 4 bases lay between the germline ends. Looked up from germline, CDR1 is SGDLS and CDR2 is YYNGEE. The CDR3 DNA sequence: TGTGCCAGCAGCACTCGAAACACCATATATTTT. It is translated as CASSTRNTIYF.

This clone came up a few times. The chain couples TRBV6-6 to TRBJ2-7; D remains unclear. Germline V lookup: CDR1 MNHNY, CDR2 SVGAGI (reference sequence). The ends were cut back, 6 bases at V and 0 bases at J, with 9 bases in the middle. The CDR3 is 13 residues long. The CDR3 coding sequence is TGTGCCAGCAGCTCCTGGGACTCCTACGAGCAGTACTTC. It codes for CASSSWDSYEQYF.

The V gene is TRBV27, the J gene TRBJ1-5; D gene uncertain. From germline, CDR1 is MNHEY and CDR2 SMNVEV (reference sequence). The CDR3 totals 15 residues. Trimming took 2 bases from V and 0 from J, leaving 8 bases between them. The CDR3 sequence: CASSLVGNSNQPQHF. The CDR3 DNA is TGTGCCAGCAGTTTAGTGGGAAATAGCAATCAGCCCCAGCATTTT.

CDR3 amino acids: CASSIRDEQFF. CDR3 DNA: TGTGCCAGCAGCATCAGGGATGAGCAGTTCTTC. The V and J genes are TRBV11-3 and TRBJ2-1; a possible D gene is TRBD1 (5 bases). The CDR3 runs to 11 residues. V was trimmed by 5 bases and J by 8 bases, leaving 7 bases between them. Per the germline V gene, CDR1 is SGHNT and CDR2 is YENEEA.

This chain uses TRBV12-5 with TRBJ2-3, with 10 bases identical to TRBD1. CDR3 length equals 18 residues. Germline lookup yields CDR1 LGHNT and CDR2 FRNRAP. With V trimmed by 1 base and J by 1 base, 8 bases remained unmatched. CDR3 amino acids: CASGLGNDRGLGTDTQYF. The CDR3 bases are TGTGCTAGTGGTTTGGGAAACGACAGGGGGCTGGGCACAGATACGCAGTATTTT.

This sequence joins TRBV15 and TRBJ1-4; the D is unclear. The V end lost 1 base, the J end lost 5 bases, and 17 bases lay between the germline ends. This CDR3 is 17 amino acids long. Germline CDR1 and CDR2: LNHNV and YYDKDF (reference sequence). Here the CDR3 reads CATSRGRARGRNEKLFF. The CDR3 bases are TGTGCCACCAGCAGAGGCCGGGCCCGGGGAAGAAATGAAAAACTGTTTTTT.

V gene TRBV10-1 combines with J gene TRBJ1-1; the D gene is possibly TRBD1 (5 bases). Germline V gene lookup returns CDR1 WNHNN and CDR2 SYGVQD (reference sequence). V was clipped by 4 bases and J by 1 base, with 7 bases between them. The CDR3 has 13 amino acids. DNA for the CDR3: TGCGCCAGCAGTGCAGGGACGAACACTGAAGCTTTCTTT. Amino acids: CASSAGTNTEAFF.

The V call is TRBV10-2, the J call TRBJ1-5; D is unresolved. The CDR3 runs 12 residues. V lost 7 bases to trimming and J lost 4 bases, with 8 bases between them. CDR1 WSHSY and CDR2 SAAADI come from the germline V gene. In nucleotides, the CDR3 is TGCGCCAGCAATGCAGCGAATCAGCCCCAGCATTTT. It codes for CASNAANQPQHF.

The chain links TRBV6-1 to TRBJ2-7; 9 nucleotides line up with TRBD2. The V and J ends lost 6 bases and 5 bases, in that order; junction bases with no gene match: 8. The CDR3 length is 14 residues. Germline assignment: CDR1 MNHNS and CDR2 SASEGT. The CDR3 DNA reads TGTGCCAGCAGACCTTTAGCGGGAGTTGACGAGCAGTACTTC. Protein sequence: CASRPLAGVDEQYF.

This clone was seen many times. The chain uses TRBV11-2 and TRBJ2-1; 8 bases are shared with TRBD2. The germline gives CDR1 SGHAT, CDR2 FQNNGV. The CDR3 covers 16 residues. Unmatched junction bases numbered 6, after V lost 2 bases and J lost 3 bases. The CDR3 coding sequence is TGTGCCAGCAGCTTAAGCGGGACTAGTATCTACAATGAGCAGTTCTTC. It yields the protein CASSLSGTSIYNEQFF.

This clone was detected a few times. This chain links TRBV21-1 with TRBJ1-4; whether TRBD1, the table's D call, matches the DNA was not checked. TRBV21-1 is termed a pseudogene. The CDR3 consists of 12 residues. The CDR3 DNA reads TGTGCCAGCAGCAAAATGGCCCCTCGAGGGGGATTT. It yields the protein CASSKMAPRGGF.

The chain carries TRBV28 and TRBJ1-1, with 7 bases fitting TRBD1. This CDR3 has 15 amino acids. V was clipped by 9 bases and J by 1 base; unmatched bases: 11. The V gene's germline CDR1 is MDHEN and CDR2 SYDVKM. Written as DNA, the CDR3 is TGTGCCAGGTCAGACAGGGCGGGGGCGAACACTGAAGCTTTCTTT. Translation: CARSDRAGANTEAFF.

The genes are TRBV27 and TRBJ2-7, with D possibly matching TRBD2 (5 bases). V was trimmed by 2 bases and J by 4 bases, leaving 9 bases between them. CDR3 length equals 13 residues. The germline CDR1 and CDR2 sequences are MNHEY and SMNVEV (reference sequence). CDR3: CASSLRGPYEQYF. In DNA form, the CDR3 reads TGTGCCAGCAGTTTACGCGGGCCATACGAGCAGTACTTC.

This clone has only one observation. The chain links TRBV5-1 to TRBJ2-7, with 9 bases fitting TRBD2. The CDR3 is 15 residues long. Per germline, CDR1 SGHRS and CDR2 YFSETQ. V was pared by 4 bases and J by 2 bases, with 7 bases of the junction left unmatched. The CDR3 DNA sequence: TGCGCCAGCAGCCCCGGGACTAGCAGAGCCTACGAGCAGTACTTC. Amino acid sequence: CASSPGTSRAYEQYF. Full variable domain (remainder filled in from reference TRBV5-1 and TRBJ2-7): KAGVTQTPRYLIKTRGQQVTLSCSPISGHRSVSWYQQTPGQGLQFLFEYFSETQRNKGNFPGRFSGRQFSNSRSEMNVSTLELGDSALYLCASSPGTSRAYEQYFGPGTRLTVT.

The sample holds a few counts of this clone. The sample holds other DNA sequences that translate to the same CDR3. The chain couples TRBV5-1 to TRBJ2-1, with 8 bases that match TRBD2. V lost 0 bases and J lost 3; bases outside the gene matches: 2. CDR3 length: 15 amino acids. Germline V gene lookup returns CDR1 SGHRS and CDR2 YFSETQ. The CDR3 loop reads CASSLDSGSYNEQFF. For the CDR3, the DNA is TGCGCCAGCAGCTTGGACAGCGGGAGCTACAATGAGCAGTTCTTC.

The chain links TRBV2 to TRBJ2-7; D might be TRBD1 (5 bases). This CDR3 contains 14 residues. Germline V gene sequence: CDR1 SNHLY, CDR2 FYNNEI. Deletions cut 11 bases from V and 4 bases from J, with 21 bases between. The CDR3 reads CAAVQGKGAYEQYF. The CDR3 nucleotides are TGTGCCGCCGTGCAGGGAAAAGGGGCTTACGAGCAGTACTTC.